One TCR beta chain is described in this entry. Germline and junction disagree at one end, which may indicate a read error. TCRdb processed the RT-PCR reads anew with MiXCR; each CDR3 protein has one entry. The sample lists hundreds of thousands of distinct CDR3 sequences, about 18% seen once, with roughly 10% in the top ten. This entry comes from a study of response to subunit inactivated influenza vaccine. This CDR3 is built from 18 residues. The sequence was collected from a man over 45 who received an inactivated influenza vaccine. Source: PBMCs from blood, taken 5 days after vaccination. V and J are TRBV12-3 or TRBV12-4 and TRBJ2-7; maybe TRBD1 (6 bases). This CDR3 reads CVSSLGGPWGTEPYEQYF. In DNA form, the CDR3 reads TGTGTCAGCAGTTTAGGGGGACCGTGGGGGACGGAGCCCTACGAGCAGTACTTC.